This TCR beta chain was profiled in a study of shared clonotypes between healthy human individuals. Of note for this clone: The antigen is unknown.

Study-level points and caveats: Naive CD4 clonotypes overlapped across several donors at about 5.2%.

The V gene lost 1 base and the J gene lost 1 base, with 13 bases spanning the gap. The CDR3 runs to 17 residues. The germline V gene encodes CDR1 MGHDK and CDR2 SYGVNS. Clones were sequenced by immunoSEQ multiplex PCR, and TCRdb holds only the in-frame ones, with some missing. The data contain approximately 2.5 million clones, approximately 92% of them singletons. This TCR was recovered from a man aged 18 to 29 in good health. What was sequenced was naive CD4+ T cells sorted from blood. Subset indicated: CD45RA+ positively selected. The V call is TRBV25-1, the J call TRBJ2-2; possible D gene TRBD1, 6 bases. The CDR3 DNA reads TGTGCCAGCAGTGAATCCCTGGGGGCTAAGAACACCGGGGAGCTGTTTTTT. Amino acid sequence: CASSESLGAKNTGELFF.